The rows below give T cell receptor beta chains drawn from one sample of a study of post-analysis software for immune sequencing data. TCRdb itself ran the PCR reads through MiXCR, one entry per CDR3 protein. The data contain more than 450,000 distinct CDR3 sequences, roughly 45% of them singletons. The sequenced sample consisted of blood. The receptors were gathered from a girl between 10 and 17 years old with multiple sclerosis. Both conserved end residues are part of each CDR3. The order of the fields is V gene, clone size, J gene, D gene, CDR3 protein, CDR3 DNA. A D gene is named only where the DNA matches it firmly. Only some rows state a clone size, as once, few, many or a class for expanded clones.

TRBV3-1	.	TRBJ2-7	TRBD1	CASSHRDRVSEQYF	TGTGCCAGCAGCCACCGAGACAGGGTATCCGAGCAGTACTTC
TRBV2	.	TRBJ2-7	.	CASLLGDGGPYEQYF	TGTGCCAGTCTTCTCGGGGACGGCGGTCCCTACGAGCAGTACTTC
TRBV5-5	few	TRBJ1-2	.	CASSLKAPESYGYTF	TGTGCCAGCAGCTTAAAGGCTCCGGAGTCCTATGGCTACACCTTC
TRBV6-5	.	TRBJ2-6	.	CASSFGASSGANVLTF	TGTGCCAGCAGTTTCGGGGCTAGCTCTGGGGCCAACGTCCTGACTTTC
TRBV12-3/TRBV12-4	.	TRBJ1-2	.	CDSKLAGGYGYTF	TGTGACAGCAAACTAGCCGGTGGGTATGGCTACACCTTC
TRBV12-3/TRBV12-4	few	TRBJ2-1	TRBD2	CASSPSSGRSYNEQFF	TGTGCCAGCAGTCCCTCCAGCGGGAGGTCGTACAATGAGCAGTTCTTC
TRBV5-1	few	TRBJ1-2	.	CASSTGDTYNYGYTF	TGCGCCAGCAGCACAGGAGACACCTATAACTATGGCTACACCTTC
TRBV12-3/TRBV12-4	.	TRBJ2-7	TRBD1	CASSLQGIDEQYF	TGTGCCAGCAGCCTACAGGGGATCGACGAGCAGTACTTC
TRBV3-1	.	TRBJ2-7	TRBD1	CASSPRQGRYSYEQYF	TGTGCCAGCAGCCCCCGACAGGGGCGATACTCCTACGAGCAGTACTTC
TRBV5-5	.	TRBJ2-4	TRBD1	CASSLDRGLAKNIQYF	TGTGCCAGCAGCTTGGACAGGGGGTTAGCCAAAAACATTCAGTACTTC
TRBV29-1	.	TRBJ1-2	.	CSVGGNGYTF	TGCAGCGTTGGCGGGAATGGCTACACCTTC
TRBV6-5	.	TRBJ2-7	.	CASSSFSSYEQYF	TGTGCCAGCAGTTCCTTCTCTTCATACGAGCAGTACTTC
TRBV12-3/TRBV12-4	few	TRBJ1-2	.	CASSRRANYGYTF	TGTGCCAGCAGTCGTAGGGCTAACTATGGCTACACCTTC
TRBV20-1	.	TRBJ1-2	.	CSARVRAGGYTF	TGCAGTGCTAGAGTGAGGGCGGGGGGCTACACCTTC
TRBV29-1	.	TRBJ2-7	.	CSVEIWDSSYNEQYF	TGTAGCGTTGAAATTTGGGATAGCTCCTACAATGAGCAGTACTTC
TRBV15	.	TRBJ1-3	.	CATSKTAFSGNTIYF	TGTGCCACCAGTAAGACGGCGTTTTCTGGAAACACCATATATTTT
TRBV6-5	.	TRBJ2-1	.	CTSSYSIRVADEQFF	TGTACCAGCAGTTACTCGATTAGGGTGGCGGATGAGCAGTTCTTC
TRBV12-3/TRBV12-4	few	TRBJ2-1	.	CASSRDGYNEQFF	TGTGCCAGCAGTCGGGATGGCTACAATGAGCAGTTCTTC
TRBV20-1	.	TRBJ2-3	.	CSALTPAPFTQYF	TGCAGTGCTCTCACCCCGGCACCCTTTACGCAGTATTTT
TRBV6-1	few	TRBJ1-2	.	CASSGRGFGYTF	TGTGCCAGCAGTGGACGGGGGTTTGGCTACACCTTC
TRBV4-1	.	TRBJ2-5	.	CASSQLPLRRAYQETQYF	TGCGCCAGCAGCCAATTACCATTGAGGAGGGCGTACCAAGAGACCCAGTACTTC
TRBV6-5	few	TRBJ1-2	.	CASSYSGRSNYGYTF	TGTGCCAGCAGTTACTCGGGCAGGAGTAACTATGGCTACACCTTC
TRBV12-3/TRBV12-4	.	TRBJ2-1	TRBD2	CASSLRVAGGGHNEQFF	TGTGCCAGCAGTTTAAGGGTGGCGGGAGGGGGACACAATGAGCAGTTCTTC
TRBV5-1	many	TRBJ1-2	TRBD1	CASSPSQGAWGYTF	TGCGCCAGCAGCCCATCACAGGGGGCATGGGGCTACACCTTC
TRBV5-5	.	TRBJ1-5	.	CASSWGSVGLSNQPQHF	TGTGCCAGCAGCTGGGGATCGGTCGGACTCAGCAATCAGCCCCAGCATTTT
TRBV27	.	TRBJ1-1	.	CASSFREQTEAFF	TGTGCCAGCAGTTTCAGAGAACAGACTGAAGCTTTCTTT
TRBV20-1	.	TRBJ2-6	.	CSATRDSGANVLTF	TGCAGTGCGACCCGGGACTCTGGGGCCAACGTCCTGACTTTC
TRBV29-1	.	TRBJ1-1	.	CSVEVGREAFF	TGCAGCGTTGAAGTCGGGCGCGAAGCTTTCTTT
TRBV18	.	TRBJ1-2	.	CASSQVEYYGYTF	TGTGCCAGCTCACAGGTGGAATACTATGGCTACACCTTC
TRBV4-1	few	TRBJ2-1	TRBD2	CASSQTRASGTYNEQFF	TGCGCCAGCAGCCAAACACGTGCTAGCGGGACCTACAATGAGCAGTTCTTC
TRBV7-8	.	TRBJ2-3	.	CASSLVLQSTDTQYF	TGTGCCAGCAGCTTAGTACTGCAGAGCACAGATACGCAGTATTTT
TRBV5-6	.	TRBJ2-7	TRBD2	CASSPTSGTAGQYF	TGTGCCAGCAGCCCGACTAGCGGGACTGCGGGGCAGTACTTC
TRBV7-8	.	TRBJ2-1	.	CASRSTGSLYNEQFF	TGTGCCAGCAGGTCAACAGGGAGCCTCTACAATGAGCAGTTCTTC
TRBV20-1	.	TRBJ2-3	.	CSATTPAGDTQYF	TGCAGTGCTACAACCCCGGCCGGGGATACGCAGTATTTT